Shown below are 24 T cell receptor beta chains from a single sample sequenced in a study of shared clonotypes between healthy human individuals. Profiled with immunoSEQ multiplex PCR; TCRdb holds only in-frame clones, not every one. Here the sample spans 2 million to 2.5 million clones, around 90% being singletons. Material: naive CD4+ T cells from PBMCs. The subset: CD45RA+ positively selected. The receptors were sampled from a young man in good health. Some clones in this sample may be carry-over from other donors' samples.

The CDR3 DNA reads as TGTGCCAGCAGTGAAGGCCAGGGCTCGGGGCCCCAGCATTTT. Protein: CASSEGQGSGPQHF. The gene calls are TRBV6-4 and TRBJ1-5; the D gene is possibly TRBD1 (5 bases). Germline V gene data show CDR1 as MRHNA and CDR2 as SNTAGT. Trimming removed 3 bases at V and 9 bases at J, with 15 bases between. This CDR3 comprises 14 residues.

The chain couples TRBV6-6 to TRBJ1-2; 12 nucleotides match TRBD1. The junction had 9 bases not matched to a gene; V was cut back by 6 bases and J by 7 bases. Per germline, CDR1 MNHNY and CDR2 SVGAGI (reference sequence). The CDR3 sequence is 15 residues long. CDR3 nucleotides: TGTGCCAGCAGGACCGGGACAGGGGGCAGGAGTGGCTACACCTTC. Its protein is CASRTGTGGRSGYTF.

The CDR3 spells CASSPLLETQYF. DNA for the CDR3: TGTGCCAGCAGCCCGCTGCTAGAGACCCAGTACTTC. The chain combines TRBV7-9 with TRBJ2-5; no clear D gene. Germline V gene data show CDR1 as SEHNR and CDR2 as FQNEAQ (reference sequence). There are 12 residues in the CDR3. The V end lost 5 bases, the J end lost 4 bases, and 8 bases lay between the germline ends.

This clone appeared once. Written as DNA, the CDR3 is TGTGCCAGCAGCTTTGCGGCCCCGATGTCAAACATTCAGTACTTC. It yields the protein CASSFAAPMSNIQYF. The chain uses TRBV7-9 and TRBJ2-4, with unresolved D. This CDR3 is 15 amino acids long. Per germline, CDR1 SEHNR and CDR2 FQNEAQ (reference sequence). Trimming took off 3 bases at V and 6 bases at J, with 15 bases between the two ends. Combining the CDR3 with reference TRBV7-9 and TRBJ2-4 gives the whole variable domain DTGVSQNPRHKITKRGQNVTFRCDPISEHNRLYWYRQTLGQGPEFLTYFQNEAQLEKSRLLSDRFSAERPKGSFSTLEIQRTEQGDSAMYLCASSFAAPMSNIQYFGAGTRLSVL.

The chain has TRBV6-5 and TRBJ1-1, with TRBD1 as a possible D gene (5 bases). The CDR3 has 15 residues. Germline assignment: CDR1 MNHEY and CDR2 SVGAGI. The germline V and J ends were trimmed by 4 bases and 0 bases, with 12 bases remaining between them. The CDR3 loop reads CASSFREAMNTEAFF. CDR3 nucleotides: TGTGCCAGCAGTTTCAGGGAGGCGATGAACACTGAAGCTTTCTTT.

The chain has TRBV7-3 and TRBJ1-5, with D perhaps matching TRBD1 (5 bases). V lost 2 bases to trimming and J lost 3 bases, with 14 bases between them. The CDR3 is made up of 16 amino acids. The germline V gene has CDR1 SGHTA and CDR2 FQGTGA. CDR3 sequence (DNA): TGTGCCAGCAGCTTACTAGCAGGGACTAACAATCAGCCCCAGCATTTT. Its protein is CASSLLAGTNNQPQHF.

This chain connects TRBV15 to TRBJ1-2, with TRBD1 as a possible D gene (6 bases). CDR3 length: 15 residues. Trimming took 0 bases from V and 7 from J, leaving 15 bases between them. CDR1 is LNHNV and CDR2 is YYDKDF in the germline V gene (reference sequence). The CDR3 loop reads CATSRDKWGPSGYTF. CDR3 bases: TGTGCCACCAGCAGAGATAAGTGGGGGCCAAGTGGCTACACCTTC. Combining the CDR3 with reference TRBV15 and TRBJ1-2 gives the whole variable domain DAMVIQNPRYQVTQFGKPVTLSCSQTLNHNVMYWYQQKSSQAPKLLFHYYDKDFNNEADTPDNFQSRRPNTSFCFLDIRSPGLGDTAMYLCATSRDKWGPSGYTFGSGTRLTVV.

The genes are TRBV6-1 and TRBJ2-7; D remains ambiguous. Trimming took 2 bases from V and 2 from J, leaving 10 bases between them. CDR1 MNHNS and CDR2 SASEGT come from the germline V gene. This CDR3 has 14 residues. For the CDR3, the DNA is TGTGCCAGCAGTGAACGAACAGTTCCCTACGAGCAGTACTTC. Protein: CASSERTVPYEQYF.

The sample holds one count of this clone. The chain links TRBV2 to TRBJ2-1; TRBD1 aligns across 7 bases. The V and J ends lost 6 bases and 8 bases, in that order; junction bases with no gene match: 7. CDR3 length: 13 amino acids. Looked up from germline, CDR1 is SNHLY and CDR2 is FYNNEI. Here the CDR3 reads CASRKDRWDEQFF. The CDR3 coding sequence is TGTGCCAGCAGAAAGGACAGGTGGGATGAGCAGTTCTTC.

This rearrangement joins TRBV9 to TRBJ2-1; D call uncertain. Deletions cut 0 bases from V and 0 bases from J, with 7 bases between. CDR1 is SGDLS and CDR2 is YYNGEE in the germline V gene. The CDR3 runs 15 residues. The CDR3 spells CASSVEAHSYNEQFF. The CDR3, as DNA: TGTGCCAGCAGCGTAGAGGCCCACTCCTACAATGAGCAGTTCTTC.

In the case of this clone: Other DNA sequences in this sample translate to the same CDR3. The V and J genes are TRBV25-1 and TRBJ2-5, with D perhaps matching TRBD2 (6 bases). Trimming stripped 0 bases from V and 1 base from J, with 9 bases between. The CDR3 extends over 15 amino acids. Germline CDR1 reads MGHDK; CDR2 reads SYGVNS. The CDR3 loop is CASSEYGGRQETQYF. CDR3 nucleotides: TGTGCCAGCAGTGAATACGGAGGGCGCCAAGAGACCCAGTACTTC.

This CDR3 is CASSLGPLQGAGNTIYF. The CDR3 DNA sequence: TGCGCCAGCAGCTTGGGCCCCCTACAGGGAGCTGGAAACACCATATATTTT. The chain uses TRBV5-1 and TRBJ1-3; maybe TRBD1 (6 bases). V was shortened by 0 bases and J by 2 bases, with 15 bases between the two germline ends. There are 17 residues in the CDR3. Germline loops: CDR1 SGHRS, CDR2 YFSETQ.

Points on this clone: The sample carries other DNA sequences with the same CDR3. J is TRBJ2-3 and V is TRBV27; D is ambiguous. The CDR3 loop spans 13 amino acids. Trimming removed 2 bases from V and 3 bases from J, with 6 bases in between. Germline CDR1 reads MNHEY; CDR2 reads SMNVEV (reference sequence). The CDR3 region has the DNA TGTGCCAGCAGTTTACGGGTAACAGATACGCAGTATTTT. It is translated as CASSLRVTDTQYF.

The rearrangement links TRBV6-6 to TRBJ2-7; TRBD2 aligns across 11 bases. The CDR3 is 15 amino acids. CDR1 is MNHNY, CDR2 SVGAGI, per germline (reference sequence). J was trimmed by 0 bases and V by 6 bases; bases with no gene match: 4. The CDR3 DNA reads TGTGCCAGCAGGGGACTAGCGGAGAGCTCCTACGAGCAGTACTTC. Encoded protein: CASRGLAESSYEQYF.

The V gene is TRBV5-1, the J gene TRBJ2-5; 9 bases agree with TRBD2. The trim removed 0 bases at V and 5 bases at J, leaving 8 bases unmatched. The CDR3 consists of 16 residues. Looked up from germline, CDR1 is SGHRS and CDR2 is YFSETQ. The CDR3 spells CASSLGSSGSGETQYF. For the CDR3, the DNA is TGCGCCAGCAGCTTGGGTAGTAGCGGGAGTGGGGAGACCCAGTACTTC.

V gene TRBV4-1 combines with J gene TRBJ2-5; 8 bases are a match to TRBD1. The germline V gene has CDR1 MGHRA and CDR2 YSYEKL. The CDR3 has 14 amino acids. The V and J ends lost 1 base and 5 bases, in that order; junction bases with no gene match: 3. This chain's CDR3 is CASSQGDRGETQYF. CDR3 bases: TGCGCCAGCAGCCAAGGAGACAGGGGCGAGACCCAGTACTTC.

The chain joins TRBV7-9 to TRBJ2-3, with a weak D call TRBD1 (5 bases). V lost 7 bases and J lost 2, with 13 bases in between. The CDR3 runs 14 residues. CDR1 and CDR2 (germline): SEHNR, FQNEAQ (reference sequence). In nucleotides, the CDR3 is TGTGCCAGCACCTGGGGCCTGGACACAGATACGCAGTATTTT. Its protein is CASTWGLDTDTQYF.

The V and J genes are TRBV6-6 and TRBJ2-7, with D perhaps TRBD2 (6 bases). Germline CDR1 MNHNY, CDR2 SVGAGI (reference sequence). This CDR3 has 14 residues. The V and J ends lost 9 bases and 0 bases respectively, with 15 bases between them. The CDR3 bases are TGTGCCAGTAAGGAGGGTAGGGTCTCCTACGAGCAGTACTTC. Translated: CASKEGRVSYEQYF.

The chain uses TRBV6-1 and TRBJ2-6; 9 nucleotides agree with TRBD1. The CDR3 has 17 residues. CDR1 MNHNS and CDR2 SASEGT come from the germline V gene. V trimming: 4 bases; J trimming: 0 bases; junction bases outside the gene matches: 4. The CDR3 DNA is TGTGCCAGCAGTGGGGACAGGGTCTTCTCTGGGGCCAACGTCCTGACTTTC. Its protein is CASSGDRVFSGANVLTF.

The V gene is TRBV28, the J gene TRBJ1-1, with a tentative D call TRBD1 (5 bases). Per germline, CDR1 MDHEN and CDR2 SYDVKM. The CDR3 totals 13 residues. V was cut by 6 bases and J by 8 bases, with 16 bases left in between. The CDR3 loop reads CASSPRRRDEAFF. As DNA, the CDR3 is TGTGCCAGCAGCCCGCGGAGGAGGGACGAAGCTTTCTTT.

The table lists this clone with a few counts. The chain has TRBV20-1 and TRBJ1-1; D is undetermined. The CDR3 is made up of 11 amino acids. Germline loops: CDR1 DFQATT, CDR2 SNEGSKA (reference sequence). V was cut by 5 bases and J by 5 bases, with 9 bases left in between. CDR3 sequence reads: CSARSMTEAFF. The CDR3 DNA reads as TGCAGTGCTCGAAGTATGACTGAAGCTTTCTTT.

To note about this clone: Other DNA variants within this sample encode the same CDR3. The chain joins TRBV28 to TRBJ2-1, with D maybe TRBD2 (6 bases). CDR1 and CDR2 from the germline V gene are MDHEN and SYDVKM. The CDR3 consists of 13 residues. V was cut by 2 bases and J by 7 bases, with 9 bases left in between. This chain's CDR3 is CASSLAGLNEQFF. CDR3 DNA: TGTGCCAGCAGTTTAGCGGGATTGAATGAGCAGTTCTTC.

CDR3 sequence reads: CASSVGLAGAYGETQYF. The CDR3 region has the DNA TGTGCCAGCAGCGTAGGATTAGCGGGAGCGTATGGAGAGACCCAGTACTTC. The V gene is TRBV9, the J gene TRBJ2-5, with 9 nucleotides matching TRBD2. Looked up from germline, CDR1 is SGDLS and CDR2 is YYNGEE. Trimming took 0 bases from V and 4 from J; bases not matched to a gene: 10. The CDR3 is 17 amino acids.

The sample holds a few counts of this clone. CDR3 nucleotide sequence: TGTGCCAGCAGTTTGTGGGATCTGAGGTATGGCTACACCTTC. This codes for CASSLWDLRYGYTF. The chain is built from TRBV28 and TRBJ1-2; no clear D. V was trimmed by 3 bases and J by 5 bases, leaving 13 bases between them. The CDR3 has 14 amino acids. Germline assignment: CDR1 MDHEN and CDR2 SYDVKM.